Only one count was recorded for the clone carrying this TCR beta chain. Produced via immunoSEQ multiplex PCR; TCRdb's table is partial and in-frame only. The data contain some 140,000 clones, 88% of them singletons. These data originate in a study of control samples from healthy donors and cancer patients. The sequence was collected from a woman aged 25 to 39 in good health. The specimen sequenced was blood.

The chain's CDR3 is CASSSYRTSTDTQYF. CDR3 coding DNA: TGTGCCAGCAGCTCCTACCGGACTTCCACAGATACGCAGTATTTT. This sequence joins TRBV5-5 and TRBJ2-3, with D perhaps TRBD2 (5 bases). Per germline, CDR1 SGHKS and CDR2 YYEKEE (reference sequence). The CDR3 runs 15 residues. V was pared by 3 bases and J by 2 bases, with 13 bases between.